There are a few counts of the clone carrying this TCR beta chain. Germline CDR1 reads KGHDR; CDR2 reads SFDVKD. The CDR3 is 14 residues long. Between the trimmed V and J ends, which lost 4 bases and 3 bases, there was a span of 9 bases. This sample was taken from a study of T-cell memory formation after mild COVID-19. TCRdb analysed the 5' RACE reads with MiXCR anew, one entry per CDR3 protein. Of about 610,000 distinct CDR3 sequences in the sample, roughly 17% were seen once. The V gene is TRBV24-1, the J gene TRBJ1-5; possibly TRBD1 for D (5 bases). The sequenced material came from PBMCs or a T cell subset sorted from them (not recorded which). This TCR came from an adult woman who had mild COVID-19 (a few samples of this study predate the infection). Cell type and time point are not known. CDR3 in amino acids: CATSDQGINQPQHF. CDR3 bases: TGTGCCACCAGTGACCAGGGAATCAATCAGCCCCAGCATTTT.